The 9 T cell receptor beta chains reported below all come from one sample, sequenced in a study of ipilimumab plus nivolumab after autologous stem cell transplantation. Data came from immunoSEQ multiplex PCR; TCRdb stores just in-frame clones and leaves some out. The table includes tens of thousands of clones, approximately 91% detected once. The specimen was PBMCs, collected in a trial of ipilimumab plus nivolumab as post-transplant consolidation. Receptor source: a male donor with multiple myeloma.

The chain uses TRBV19 and TRBJ1-5; TRBD1 agrees at 8 bases. The CDR3 covers 16 residues. Losses at the gene ends were 2 bases for V and 3 bases for J; bases not matched to a gene: 6. CDR1 and CDR2 (germline): LNHDA, SQIVND (reference sequence). DNA of the CDR3: TGTGCCAGTAGTATATATTCCAGGGGGCTCAATCAGCCCCAGCATTTT. It yields the protein CASSIYSRGLNQPQHF.

The rearrangement links TRBV13 to TRBJ2-1; 11 positions agree with TRBD2. Germline CDR1 reads PRHDT; CDR2 reads FYEKMQ (reference sequence). J lost 3 bases, V lost 5 bases, and 3 bases had no gene match. The CDR3 consists of 15 residues. CDR3 residues: CASSAGLAVYNEQFF. CDR3 DNA sequence: TGTGCCAGCAGCGCGGGACTAGCGGTCTACAATGAGCAGTTCTTC.

The CDR3 bases are TGTGCCTGGAGGGGTTTTGAAAAACTGTTTTTT. Amino acids: CAWRGFEKLFF. The chain employs TRBV30 and TRBJ1-4; D remains unclear. In germline, CDR1 is GTSNPN, CDR2 SVGIG (reference sequence). This CDR3 contains 11 residues. The ends were cut back, 3 bases at V and 7 bases at J, with 6 bases in the middle.

This clone has only one observation. The V and J genes are TRBV5-1 and TRBJ2-7; D may be TRBD1 (6 bases). CDR1 is SGHRS and CDR2 is YFSETQ in the germline V gene. The V end lost 3 bases, the J end lost 5 bases, and 24 bases lay between the germline ends. CDR3 length equals 17 residues. The CDR3 protein is CASSSGQGQVALNEQYF. For the CDR3, the DNA is TGCGCCAGCAGCTCCGGGCAGGGGCAGGTGGCCCTCAACGAGCAGTACTTC.

V usage is TRBV6-1 and J usage is TRBJ2-7; D call uncertain. Germline V gene lookup returns CDR1 MNHNS and CDR2 SASEGT. The CDR3 runs to 13 residues. V lost 7 bases and J 6 bases, leaving 16 bases between the germline ends. CDR3 nucleotide sequence: TGTGCCAGCACCGAGGTCAACCCGGGCGAGCAGTACTTC. Its translation: CASTEVNPGEQYF.

In this sample, this clone turned up once. DNA of the CDR3: TGTGCCAGCAGTTTATTCGGACTCCTAGCCGAGCAGTACTTC. Translation: CASSLFGLLAEQYF. V usage is TRBV27 and J usage is TRBJ2-7; possibly TRBD2 for D (5 bases). CDR1 and CDR2 from the germline V gene are MNHEY and SMNVEV (reference sequence). V was cut by 1 base and J by 6 bases, with 13 bases left in between. The CDR3 loop spans 14 amino acids.

The V call is TRBV6-4, the J call TRBJ1-1, with D possibly matching TRBD1 (5 bases). Germline V gives CDR1 MRHNA, CDR2 SNTAGT. This CDR3 contains 15 residues. The V end was cut by 3 bases, the J end by 0 bases, with 11 bases between. For the CDR3, the DNA is TGTGCCAGCAGTGAAGGGGACCATCTGAACACTGAAGCTTTCTTT. Translated, it gives CASSEGDHLNTEAFF.

The gene calls are TRBV7-3 and TRBJ2-3, with D possibly TRBD2 on 6 matching bases. Germline V CDR1 and CDR2: SGHTA, FQGTGA. The CDR3 runs 15 residues. V lost 2 bases and J lost 3, with 12 bases in between. CDR3 residues: CASSLGGRGTDTQYF. The DNA for the CDR3 is TGTGCCAGCAGCTTAGGGGGGAGAGGAACAGATACGCAGTATTTT.

The chain is built from TRBV6-5 and TRBJ2-7, with 8 bases that match TRBD2. The CDR3 sequence is 16 residues long. V lost 0 bases, J lost 2 bases, and 6 bases stayed unmatched. Germline values: CDR1 MNHEY, CDR2 SVGAGI. CDR3 protein: CASSYSPSGGAYEQYF. The DNA of the CDR3 is TGTGCCAGCAGTTACTCCCCTTCGGGAGGGGCCTACGAGCAGTACTTC.